This T cell receptor beta chain came from a study of T cell changes during pregnancy in multiple sclerosis. Assay used: immunoSEQ multiplex PCR; TCRdb lists only in-frame clones, some missing. The sample has roughly 65,000 clones, around 90% seen once. The length of the CDR3 is 16 residues. Germline assignment: CDR1 SNHLY and CDR2 FYNNEI. The J segment lost 1 base and the V segment lost 6 bases, leaving 7 bases of the junction unmatched. This material consisted of peripheral blood, taken in the third trimester of pregnancy. The chain joins TRBV2 to TRBJ1-5, with 9 bases lining up with TRBD1. This TCR was recovered from a female donor in good health, enrolled as a control in a pregnancy study. CDR3 sequence reads: CASRAQGTGSNQPQHF. The CDR3, as DNA: TGTGCCAGCAGAGCTCAGGGGACAGGGAGCAATCAGCCCCAGCATTTT.